This T cell receptor (beta chain) was sequenced during a study of T cells in Graves' hyperthyroidism and ophthalmopathy. The study, taken as a whole, reports: Most expanded thyroid clonotypes above 0.001 recurred in blood.

Hyperthyroidism was newly diagnosed in patients aged 18 to 65 (duration under 2 months). Amplified regions were TCR beta CDR3 sequences from RNA transcripts. First-round RT-PCR targeting the TCR CDR3 was performed with the HTBI primer set. TCRdb recomputed calls from the multiplex PCR reads with MiXCR, one row per CDR3 protein. This table has 700,000 or so distinct CDR3 sequences, about 17% appearing once. This clonotype was seen repeatedly, ten times or more. The antigen is not known. Deletions cut 6 bases from V and 4 bases from J, with 16 bases between. This CDR3 has 14 residues. Germline V gives CDR1 MDHEN, CDR2 SYDVKM.

Sequences were obtained from blood. This TCR came from a man between 18 and 29 years old with Graves' hyperthyroidism. The chain joins TRBV28 to TRBJ2-7; the D is unclear. CDR3 nucleotides: TGTGCCAGCAGCAAGCCGGGCAATTCGTACGAGCAGTACTTC. This translates into CASSKPGNSYEQYF.